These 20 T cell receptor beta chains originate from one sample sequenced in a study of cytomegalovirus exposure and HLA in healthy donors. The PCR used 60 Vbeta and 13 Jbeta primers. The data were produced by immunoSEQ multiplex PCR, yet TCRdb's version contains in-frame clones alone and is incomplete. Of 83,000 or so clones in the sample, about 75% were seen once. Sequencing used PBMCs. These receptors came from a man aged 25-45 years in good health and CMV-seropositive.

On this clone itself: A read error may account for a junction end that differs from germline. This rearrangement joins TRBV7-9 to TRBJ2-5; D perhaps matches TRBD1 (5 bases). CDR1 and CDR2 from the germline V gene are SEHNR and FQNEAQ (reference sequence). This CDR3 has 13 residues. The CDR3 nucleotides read TGTTCCAGCAGCTCAGGGAAGAAGGAGACCCAGTACTTC. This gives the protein CSSSSGKKETQYF.

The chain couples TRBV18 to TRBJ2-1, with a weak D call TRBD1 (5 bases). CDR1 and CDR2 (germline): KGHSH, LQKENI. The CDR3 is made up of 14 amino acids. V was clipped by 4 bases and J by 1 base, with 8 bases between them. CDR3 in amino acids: CASSRAGSYNEQFF. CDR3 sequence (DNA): TGTGCCAGCTCACGAGCAGGGTCCTACAATGAGCAGTTCTTC.

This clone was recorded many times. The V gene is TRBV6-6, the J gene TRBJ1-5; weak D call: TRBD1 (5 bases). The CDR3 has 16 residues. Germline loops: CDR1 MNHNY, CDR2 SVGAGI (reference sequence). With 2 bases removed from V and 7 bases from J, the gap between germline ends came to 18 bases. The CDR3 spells CASSYGVGLEGQPQHF. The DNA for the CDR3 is TGTGCCAGCAGTTACGGTGTGGGGCTGGAGGGGCAGCCCCAGCATTTT.

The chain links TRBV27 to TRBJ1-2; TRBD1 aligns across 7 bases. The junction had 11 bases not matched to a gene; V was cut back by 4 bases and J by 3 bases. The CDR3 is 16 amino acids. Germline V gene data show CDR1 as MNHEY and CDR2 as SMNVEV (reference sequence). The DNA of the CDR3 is TGTGCCAGCAGTTCCCTCACCGACAGGGAGGACTATGGCTACACCTTC. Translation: CASSSLTDREDYGYTF.

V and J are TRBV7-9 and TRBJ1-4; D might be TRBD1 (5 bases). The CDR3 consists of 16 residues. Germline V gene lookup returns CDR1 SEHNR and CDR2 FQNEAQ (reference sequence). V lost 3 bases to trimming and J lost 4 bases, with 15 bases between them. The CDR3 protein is CASSLYQGWGNEKLFF. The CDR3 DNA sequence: TGTGCCAGCAGCTTGTACCAGGGTTGGGGTAATGAAAAACTGTTTTTT.

In nucleotides, the CDR3 is TGCGCCAGCAGCTTACTAGCGGGGGGCTCGTACACCGGGGAGCTGTTTTTT. This encodes CASSLLAGGSYTGELFF. The chain couples TRBV5-1 to TRBJ2-2, with 12 bases fitting TRBD2. Germline trimming cut 2 bases from V and 3 bases from J; bases unmatched to any gene: 5. This CDR3 spans 17 amino acids. The germline V gene encodes CDR1 SGHRS and CDR2 YFSETQ.

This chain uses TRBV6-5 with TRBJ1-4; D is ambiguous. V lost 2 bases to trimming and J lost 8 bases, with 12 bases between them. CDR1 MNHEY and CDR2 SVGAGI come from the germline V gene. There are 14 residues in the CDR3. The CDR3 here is CASSYAGFGEKLFF. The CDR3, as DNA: TGTGCCAGCAGTTACGCGGGGTTCGGCGAAAAACTGTTTTTT.

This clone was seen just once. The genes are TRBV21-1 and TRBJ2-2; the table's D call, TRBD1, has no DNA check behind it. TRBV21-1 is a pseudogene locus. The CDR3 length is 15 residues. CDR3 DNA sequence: TGTGCCAGCAGCAAAGTGCCAGGGAACACCGGGGAGCTGTTTTTT. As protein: CASSKVPGNTGELFF.

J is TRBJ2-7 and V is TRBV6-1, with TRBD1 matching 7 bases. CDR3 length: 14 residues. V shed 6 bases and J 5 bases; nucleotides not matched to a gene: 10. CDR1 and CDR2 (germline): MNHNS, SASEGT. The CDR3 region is CASSTYRGGNEQYF. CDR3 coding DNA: TGTGCCAGCAGCACCTACAGGGGTGGGAACGAGCAGTACTTC.

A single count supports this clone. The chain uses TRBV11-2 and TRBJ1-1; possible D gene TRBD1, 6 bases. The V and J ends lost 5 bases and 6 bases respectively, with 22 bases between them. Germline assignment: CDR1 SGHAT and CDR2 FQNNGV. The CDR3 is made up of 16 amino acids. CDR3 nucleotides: TGTGCCAGCAGCCTTACAGGGTCAATGACTTCCGCTGAAGCTTTCTTT. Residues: CASSLTGSMTSAEAFF. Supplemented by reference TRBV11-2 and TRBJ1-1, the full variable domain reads EAGVAQSPRYKIIEKRQSVAFWCNPISGHATLYWYQQILGQGPKLLIQFQNNGVVDDSQLPKDRFSAERLKGVDSTLKIQPAKLEDSAVYLCASSLTGSMTSAEAFFGQGTRLTVV.

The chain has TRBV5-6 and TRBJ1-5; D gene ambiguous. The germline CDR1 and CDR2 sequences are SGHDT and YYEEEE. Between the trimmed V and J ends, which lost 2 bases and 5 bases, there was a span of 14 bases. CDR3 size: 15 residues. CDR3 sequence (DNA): TGTGCCAGCAGCTTTGAGCAGGCCCGCGATCAGCCCCAGCATTTT. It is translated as CASSFEQARDQPQHF.

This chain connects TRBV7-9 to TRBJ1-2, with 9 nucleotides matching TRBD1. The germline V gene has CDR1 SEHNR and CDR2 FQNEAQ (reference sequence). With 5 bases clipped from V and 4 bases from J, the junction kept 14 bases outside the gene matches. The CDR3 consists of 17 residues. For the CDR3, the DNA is TGTGCCAGCAGCCTCCCCCCCCGGACAGGGGAATTCTATGGCTACACCTTC. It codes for CASSLPPRTGEFYGYTF.

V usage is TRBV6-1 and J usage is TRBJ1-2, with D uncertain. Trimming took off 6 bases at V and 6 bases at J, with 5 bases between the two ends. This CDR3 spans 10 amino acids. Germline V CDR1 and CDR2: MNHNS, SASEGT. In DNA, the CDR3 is TGTGCCAGCAGGGGCAATGGCTACACCTTC. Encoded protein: CASRGNGYTF.

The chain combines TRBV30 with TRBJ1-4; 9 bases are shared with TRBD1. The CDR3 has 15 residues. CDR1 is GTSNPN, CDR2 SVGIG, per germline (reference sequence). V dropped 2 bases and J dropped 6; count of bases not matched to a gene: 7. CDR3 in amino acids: CAWSRWTGDHEKLFF. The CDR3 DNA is TGTGCCTGGAGTCGGTGGACAGGGGACCATGAAAAACTGTTTTTT.

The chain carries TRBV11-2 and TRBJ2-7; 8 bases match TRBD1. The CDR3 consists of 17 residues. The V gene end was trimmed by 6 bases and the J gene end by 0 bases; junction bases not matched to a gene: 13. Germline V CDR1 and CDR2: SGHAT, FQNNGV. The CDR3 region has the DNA TGTGCCAGCAGTCGGCCAATGGACAGGGCGCTCTCCTACGAGCAGTACTTC. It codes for CASSRPMDRALSYEQYF. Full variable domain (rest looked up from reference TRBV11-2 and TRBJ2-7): EAGVAQSPRYKIIEKRQSVAFWCNPISGHATLYWYQQILGQGPKLLIQFQNNGVVDDSQLPKDRFSAERLKGVDSTLKIQPAKLEDSAVYLCASSRPMDRALSYEQYFGPGTRLTVT.

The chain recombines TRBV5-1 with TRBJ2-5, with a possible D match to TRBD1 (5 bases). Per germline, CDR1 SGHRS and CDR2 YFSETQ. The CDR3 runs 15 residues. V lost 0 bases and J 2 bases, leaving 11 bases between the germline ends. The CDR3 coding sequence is TGCGCCAGCAGCTTGGCCACGACAGTTCAAGAGACCCAGTACTTC. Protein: CASSLATTVQETQYF.

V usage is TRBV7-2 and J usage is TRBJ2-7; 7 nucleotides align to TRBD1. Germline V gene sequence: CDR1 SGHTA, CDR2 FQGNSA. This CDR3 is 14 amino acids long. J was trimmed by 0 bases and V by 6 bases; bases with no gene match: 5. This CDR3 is CASRYGTDSYEQYF. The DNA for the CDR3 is TGTGCCAGCAGATATGGGACAGACTCCTACGAGCAGTACTTC.

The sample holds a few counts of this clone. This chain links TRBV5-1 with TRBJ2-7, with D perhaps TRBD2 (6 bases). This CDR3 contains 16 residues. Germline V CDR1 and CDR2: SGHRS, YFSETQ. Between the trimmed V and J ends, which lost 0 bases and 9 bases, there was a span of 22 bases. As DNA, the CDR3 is TGCGCCAGCAGCTTGGGGGGAGGTACAGCCATGGTTGGGCAGTACTTC. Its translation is CASSLGGGTAMVGQYF. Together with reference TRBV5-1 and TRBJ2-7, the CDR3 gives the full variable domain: KAGVTQTPRYLIKTRGQQVTLSCSPISGHRSVSWYQQTPGQGLQFLFEYFSETQRNKGNFPGRFSGRQFSNSRSEMNVSTLELGDSALYLCASSLGGGTAMVGQYFGPGTRLTVT.

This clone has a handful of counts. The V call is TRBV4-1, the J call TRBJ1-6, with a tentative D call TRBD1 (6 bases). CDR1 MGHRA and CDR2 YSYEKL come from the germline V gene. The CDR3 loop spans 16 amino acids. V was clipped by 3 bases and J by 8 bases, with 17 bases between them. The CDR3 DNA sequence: TGCGCCAGCAGCCATCTGGAAGCGGGGGGCGATTCACCCCTCCACTTT. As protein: CASSHLEAGGDSPLHF.

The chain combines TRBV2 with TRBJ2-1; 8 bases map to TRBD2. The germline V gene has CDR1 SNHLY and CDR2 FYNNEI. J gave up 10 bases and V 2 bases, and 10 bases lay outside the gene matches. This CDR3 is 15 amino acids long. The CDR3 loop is CASSERGLGSWEQFF. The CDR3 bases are TGTGCCAGCAGTGAAAGGGGACTAGGTTCATGGGAGCAGTTCTTC.